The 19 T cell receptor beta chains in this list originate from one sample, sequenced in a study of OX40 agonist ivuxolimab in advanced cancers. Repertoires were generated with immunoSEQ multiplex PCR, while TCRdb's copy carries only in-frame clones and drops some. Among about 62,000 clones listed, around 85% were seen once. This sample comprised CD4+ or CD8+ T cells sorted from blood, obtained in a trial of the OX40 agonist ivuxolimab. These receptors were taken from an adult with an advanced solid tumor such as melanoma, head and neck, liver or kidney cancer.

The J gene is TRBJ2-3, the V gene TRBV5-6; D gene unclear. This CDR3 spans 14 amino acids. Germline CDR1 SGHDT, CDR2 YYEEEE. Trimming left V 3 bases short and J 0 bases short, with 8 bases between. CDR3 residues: CASSSPGSTDTQYF. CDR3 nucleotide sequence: TGTGCCAGCAGCTCGCCCGGTAGCACAGATACGCAGTATTTT.

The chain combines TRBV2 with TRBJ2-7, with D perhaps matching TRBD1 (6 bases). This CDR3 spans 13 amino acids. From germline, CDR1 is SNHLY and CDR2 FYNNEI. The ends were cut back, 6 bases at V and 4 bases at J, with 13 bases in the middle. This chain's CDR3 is CASSRTVSYEQYF. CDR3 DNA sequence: TGTGCCAGCAGCCGGACAGTTTCTTACGAGCAGTACTTC.

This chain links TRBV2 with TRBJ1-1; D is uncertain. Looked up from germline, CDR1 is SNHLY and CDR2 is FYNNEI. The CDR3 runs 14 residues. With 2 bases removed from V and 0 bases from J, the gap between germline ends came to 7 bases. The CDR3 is CASSELGMNTEAFF. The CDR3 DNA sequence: TGTGCCAGCAGTGAACTCGGGATGAACACTGAAGCTTTCTTT.

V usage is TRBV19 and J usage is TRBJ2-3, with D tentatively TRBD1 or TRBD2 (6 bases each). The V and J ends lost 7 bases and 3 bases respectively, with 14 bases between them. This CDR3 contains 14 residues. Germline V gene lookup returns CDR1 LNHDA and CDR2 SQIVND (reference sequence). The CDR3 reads CASNHRGRTDTQYF. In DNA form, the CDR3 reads TGTGCCAGTAACCATCGGGGGCGGACAGATACGCAGTATTTT.

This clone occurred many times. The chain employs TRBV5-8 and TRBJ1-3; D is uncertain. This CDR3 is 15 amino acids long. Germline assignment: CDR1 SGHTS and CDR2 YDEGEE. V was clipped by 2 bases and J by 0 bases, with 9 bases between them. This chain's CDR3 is CASSFAASSGNTIYF. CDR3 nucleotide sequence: TGTGCCAGCAGCTTTGCGGCCAGCTCTGGAAACACCATATATTTT.

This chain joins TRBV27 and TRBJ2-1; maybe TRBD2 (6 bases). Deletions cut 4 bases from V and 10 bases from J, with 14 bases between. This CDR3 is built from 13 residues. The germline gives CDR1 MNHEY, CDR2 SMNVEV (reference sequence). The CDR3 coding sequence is TGTGCCAGCAGTTCCACTAGAGCGGGCGAGCAGTTCTTC. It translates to CASSSTRAGEQFF.

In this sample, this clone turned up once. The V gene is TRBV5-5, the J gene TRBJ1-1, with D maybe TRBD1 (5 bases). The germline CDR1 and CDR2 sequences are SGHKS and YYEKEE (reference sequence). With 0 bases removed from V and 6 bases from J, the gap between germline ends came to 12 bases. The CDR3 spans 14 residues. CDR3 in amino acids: CASSLVGGRSEAFF. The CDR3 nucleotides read TGTGCCAGCAGCTTGGTCGGGGGGAGGTCTGAAGCTTTCTTT.

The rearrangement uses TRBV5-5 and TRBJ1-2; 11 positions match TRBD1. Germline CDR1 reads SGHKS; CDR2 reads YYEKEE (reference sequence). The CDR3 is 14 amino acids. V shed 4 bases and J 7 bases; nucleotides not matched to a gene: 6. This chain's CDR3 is CASSPGQGAGGYTF. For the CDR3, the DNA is TGTGCCAGCAGCCCAGGACAGGGGGCGGGTGGCTACACCTTC. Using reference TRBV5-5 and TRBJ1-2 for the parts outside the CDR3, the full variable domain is DAGVTQSPTHLIKTRGQQVTLRCSPISGHKSVSWYQQVLGQGPQFIFQYYEKEERGRGNFPDRFSARQFPNYSSELNVNALLLGDSALYLCASSPGQGAGGYTFGSGTRLTVV.

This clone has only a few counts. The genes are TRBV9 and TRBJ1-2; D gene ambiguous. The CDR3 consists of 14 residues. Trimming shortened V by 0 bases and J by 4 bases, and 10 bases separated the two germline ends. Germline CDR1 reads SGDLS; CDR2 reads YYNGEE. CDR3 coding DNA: TGTGCCAGCAGCGTAGACGCAGTCACCTATGGCTACACCTTC. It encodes CASSVDAVTYGYTF.

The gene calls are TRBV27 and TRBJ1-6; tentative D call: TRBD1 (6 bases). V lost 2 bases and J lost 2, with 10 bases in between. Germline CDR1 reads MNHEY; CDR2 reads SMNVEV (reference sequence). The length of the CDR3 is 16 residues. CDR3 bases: TGTGCCAGCAGTTTAAGGGAGGGGGCCTATAATTCACCCCTCCACTTT. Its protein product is CASSLREGAYNSPLHF.

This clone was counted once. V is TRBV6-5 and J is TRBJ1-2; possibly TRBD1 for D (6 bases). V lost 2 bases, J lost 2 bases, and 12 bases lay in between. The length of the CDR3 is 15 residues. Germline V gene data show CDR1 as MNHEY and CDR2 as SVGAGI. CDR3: CASSYRGTGNYGYTF. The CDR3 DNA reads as TGTGCCAGCAGTTACCGGGGAACAGGGAACTATGGCTACACCTTC.

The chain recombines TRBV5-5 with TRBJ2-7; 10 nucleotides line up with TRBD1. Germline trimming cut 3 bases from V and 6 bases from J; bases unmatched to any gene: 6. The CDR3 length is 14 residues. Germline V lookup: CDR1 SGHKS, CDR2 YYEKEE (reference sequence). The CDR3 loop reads CASSWGQGNLEQYF. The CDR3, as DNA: TGTGCCAGCAGCTGGGGACAGGGGAATCTCGAGCAGTACTTC.

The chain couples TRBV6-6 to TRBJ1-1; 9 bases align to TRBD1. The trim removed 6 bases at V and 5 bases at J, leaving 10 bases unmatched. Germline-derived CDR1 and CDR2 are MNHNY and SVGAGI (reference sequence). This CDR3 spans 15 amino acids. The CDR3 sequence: CASSPTRTGVTEAFF. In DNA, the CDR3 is TGTGCCAGCAGCCCTACCCGGACAGGGGTAACTGAAGCTTTCTTT.

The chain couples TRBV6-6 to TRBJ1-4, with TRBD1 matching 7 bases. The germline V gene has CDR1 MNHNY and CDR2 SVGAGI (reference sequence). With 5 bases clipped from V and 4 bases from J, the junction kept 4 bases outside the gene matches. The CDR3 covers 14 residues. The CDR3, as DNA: TGTGCCAGCAGTCCCGGGACAGATAATGAAAAACTGTTTTTT. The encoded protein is CASSPGTDNEKLFF.

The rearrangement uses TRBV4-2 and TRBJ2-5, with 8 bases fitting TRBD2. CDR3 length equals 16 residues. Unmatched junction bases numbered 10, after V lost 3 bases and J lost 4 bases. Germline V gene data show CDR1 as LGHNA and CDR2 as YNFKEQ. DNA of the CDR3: TGTGCCAGCAGCCAGCCCGGGGGGGCCTCCGGAGAGACCCAGTACTTC. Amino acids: CASSQPGGASGETQYF.

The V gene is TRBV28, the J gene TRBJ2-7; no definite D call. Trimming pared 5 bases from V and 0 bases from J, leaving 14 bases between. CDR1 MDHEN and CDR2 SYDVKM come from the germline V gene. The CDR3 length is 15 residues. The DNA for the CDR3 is TGTGCCAGCAGTGCCCCGATCGGAAGCTCCTACGAGCAGTACTTC. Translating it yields CASSAPIGSSYEQYF.

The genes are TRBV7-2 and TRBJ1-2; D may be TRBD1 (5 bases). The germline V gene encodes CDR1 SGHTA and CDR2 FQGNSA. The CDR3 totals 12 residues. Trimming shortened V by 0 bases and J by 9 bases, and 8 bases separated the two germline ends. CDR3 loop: CASSLAGGSYTF. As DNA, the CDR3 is TGTGCCAGCAGCTTAGCCGGGGGTAGCTACACCTTC.

The CDR3 is CASSSPSVAYNEQFF. CDR3 in DNA: TGTGCCAGCAGTTCGCCTAGCGTAGCCTACAATGAGCAGTTCTTC. The rearrangement joins TRBV25-1 to TRBJ2-1; tentatively, D is TRBD2 (6 bases). Germline V gene lookup returns CDR1 MGHDK and CDR2 SYGVNS. This CDR3 contains 15 residues. Trimming left V 5 bases short and J 2 bases short, with 13 bases between.

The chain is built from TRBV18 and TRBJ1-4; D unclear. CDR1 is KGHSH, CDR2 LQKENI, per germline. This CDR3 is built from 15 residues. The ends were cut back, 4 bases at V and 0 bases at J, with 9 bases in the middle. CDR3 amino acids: CASSRAAATNEKLFF. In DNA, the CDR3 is TGTGCCAGCTCACGGGCAGCCGCAACTAATGAAAAACTGTTTTTT. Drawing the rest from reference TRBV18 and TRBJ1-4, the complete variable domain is NAGVMQNPRHLVRRRGQEARLRCSPMKGHSHVYWYRQLPEEGLKFMVYLQKENIIDESGMPKERFSAEFPKEGPSILRIQQVVRGDSAAYFCASSRAAATNEKLFFGSGTQLSVL.